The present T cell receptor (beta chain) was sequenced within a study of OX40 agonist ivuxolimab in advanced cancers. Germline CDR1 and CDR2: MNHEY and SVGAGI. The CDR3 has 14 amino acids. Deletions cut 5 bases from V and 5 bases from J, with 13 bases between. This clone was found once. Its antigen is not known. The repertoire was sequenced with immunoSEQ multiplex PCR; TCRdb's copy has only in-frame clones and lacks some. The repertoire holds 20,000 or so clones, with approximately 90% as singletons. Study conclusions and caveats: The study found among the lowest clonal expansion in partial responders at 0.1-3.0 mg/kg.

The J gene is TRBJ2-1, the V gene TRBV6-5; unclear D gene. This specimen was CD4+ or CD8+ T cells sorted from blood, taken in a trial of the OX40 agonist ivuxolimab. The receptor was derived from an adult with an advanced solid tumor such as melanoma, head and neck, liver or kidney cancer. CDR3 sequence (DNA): TGTGCCAGCAGTCTCTCGTCGGCTGACAATGAGCAGTTCTTC. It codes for CASSLSSADNEQFF.